This T cell receptor (beta chain) was profiled in a study of CXCR3-negative and CXCR3-positive naive CD8 T cells. General study points: Whereas memory cells differed, naive CXCR3-negative and CXCR3-positive cells shared similar TRBV-TRBJ usage. No difference in surface CD5 was seen between naive subsets, and TCR strength was inferred from TRB CDR3 properties.

Using triplicate sorts, some 300,000 cells were collected each time from every CD8+ T cell subset. Identification of naive CD8+ T cells rested on CD45RO-CCR7+CD27+CD95- status. Carrying UMI labels, the TRB cDNA libraries were prepared through 5' RACE. TCRdb re-called the 5' RACE reads and gives one entry per CDR3 protein, without DNA. The listing records approximately 100,000 distinct CDR3 sequences. On this clonotype: Its antigen is as yet unknown.

This CDR3 region has 13 residues. The V gene's germline CDR1 is SEHNR and CDR2 FQNEAQ (reference sequence). This TCR was recovered from a human donor in good health. Some clones in this sample may be carry-over from other donors' samples. The chain couples TRBV7-9 to TRBJ2-7. The sequencing input was naive CXCR3- CD8+ T cells from blood. This sample's subset: CD45RO-CCR7+CD27+CD95- naive CD8+ T cells lacking CXCR3 (TNR3-). The CDR3 region is CASSSRSSHEQYF. Full variable domain (remainder filled in from reference TRBV7-9 and TRBJ2-7): DTGVSQNPRHKITKRGQNVTFRCDPISEHNRLYWYRQTLGQGPEFLTYFQNEAQLEKSRLLSDRFSAERPKGSFSTLEIQRTEQGDSAMYLCASSSRSSHEQYFGPGTRLTVT.